Described below is a single T cell receptor (beta chain) sequence and its context. Its antigen is still unknown. Losses at the gene ends were 1 base for V and 2 bases for J; bases not matched to a gene: 2. Germline CDR1 and CDR2: SGHRS and YFSETQ. This CDR3 region has 14 residues. These data are taken from a study of T cells after yellow fever vaccination. Using its own MiXCR run on the 5' RACE reads, TCRdb lists one record per CDR3 protein. Of a few hundred thousand distinct CDR3 sequences detected, roughly 4.3% appear once; the ten largest clones hold 20% to 25%. Points from the study as a whole: Only a small proportion of the clonotypes turned up in both the CD4 and the CD8 compartments, likely arising from convergent recombination.

This material consisted of PBMCs, taken 5 days after the yellow fever booster vaccination. This chain joins TRBV5-1 and TRBJ1-2; TRBD1 matches at 7 bases. The receptor comes from a man between 18 and 35 years old who received the YFV17D yellow fever vaccine. CDR3 in DNA: TGCGCCAGCAGCTTGTACAGGGGCAACTATGGCTACACCTTC. Amino acids: CASSLYRGNYGYTF.